Following are 7 T cell receptor beta chains from one sample sequenced in a study of regulatory T cells in long-lasting Graves disease. Time point noted: persistent/refractory GD, antithyroid drugs over 5 years with positive TRAb. Generation of the TCR library employed RNA extracted from PBMCs. Arm-PCR of CDR3 regions and iRepertoire HTBI primers were the basis on which TCR beta libraries were built. In TCRdb, the multiplex PCR reads were re-called with MiXCR into one record per CDR3 protein. The top ten clones hold roughly an eighth of a sample with about 430,000 distinct CDR3 sequences, roughly a fifth of them seen once. The starting material was peripheral blood mononuclear cells (PBMCs), obtained when the disease was refractory, from a patient treated with antithyroid drugs. These receptors originate from a female donor with Graves disease.

The sample holds a few counts of this clonotype. V is TRBV28 and J is TRBJ2-1; the match to TRBD2 covers 7 bases. CDR3 length: 15 amino acids. The germline V gene has CDR1 MDHEN and CDR2 SYDVKM. The CDR3 nucleotides are TGTGTCGTTACGGGGGGAGCCCGCTCCTACAATGAGCAGTTCTTC. Residues: CVVTGGARSYNEQFF.

This chain links TRBV20-1 with TRBJ1-5, with 9 bases identical to TRBD1. This CDR3 contains 14 residues. Germline CDR1 DFQATT, CDR2 SNEGSKA (reference sequence). Losses at the gene ends were 3 bases for V and 4 bases for J; bases not matched to a gene: 4. The CDR3 bases are TGCAGTGCTAGGGCTGGGACAGGGAATCAGCCCCAGCATTTT. Translating it yields CSARAGTGNQPQHF.

This sequence joins TRBV2 and TRBJ1-3; D is ambiguous. V lost 2 bases and J 0 bases, leaving 14 bases between the germline ends. The CDR3 contains 17 residues. The germline gives CDR1 SNHLY, CDR2 FYNNEI. The CDR3 bases are TGTGCCAGCAGTGAAAGAGGACTTGGGCTCTCTGGAAACACCATATATTTT. This translates into CASSERGLGLSGNTIYF.

This chain links TRBV28 with TRBJ2-7; 15 bases map to TRBD2. CDR3 length: 16 residues. Germline CDR1 MDHEN, CDR2 SYDVKM. V gave up 3 bases and J gave up 7 bases; unmatched junction bases: 7. This chain's CDR3 is CASSFYRTSGRGEQYF. As DNA, the CDR3 is TGTGCCAGCAGTTTTTACCGGACTAGCGGGAGGGGGGAGCAGTACTTC.

The chain links TRBV29-1 to TRBJ2-7, with D possibly TRBD2 on 6 matching bases. Per the germline V gene, CDR1 is SQVTM and CDR2 is ANQGSEA. The CDR3 loop spans 14 amino acids. V was trimmed by 0 bases and J by 0 bases, leaving 9 bases between them. CDR3 amino acids: CSVEEEGYSYEQYF. The CDR3 nucleotides are TGCAGCGTTGAAGAGGAGGGCTACTCCTACGAGCAGTACTTC.

The genes are TRBV5-6 and TRBJ2-2; no firm D call. Germline CDR1 reads SGHDT; CDR2 reads YYEEEE. V was clipped by 3 bases and J by 5 bases, with 8 bases between them. The CDR3 is 13 amino acids. CDR3 sequence (DNA): TGTGCCAGCAGCTACGACACAACCGGGGAGCTGTTTTTT. Protein: CASSYDTTGELFF.

This clonotype came up many times. V gene TRBV10-3 combines with J gene TRBJ2-7, with 9 bases matching TRBD1. The CDR3 is made up of 13 amino acids. Germline CDR1 is ENHRY and CDR2 is SYGVKD. With V trimmed by 6 bases and J by 6 bases, 6 bases remained unmatched. CDR3: CAISPGTGPEQYF. DNA of the CDR3: TGTGCCATCAGCCCCGGGACAGGGCCCGAGCAGTACTTC.